One sample yielded the 26 T cell receptor beta chains listed below, sequenced in a study of T cell responses to AZD1222 COVID-19 vaccine. This table comes from immunoSEQ multiplex PCR, and its TCRdb copy is limited to in-frame clones, with some not included. This sample has about 110,000 clones; roughly 85% occur once, and the top ten carry about 3.3%. The material was peripheral blood, obtained on day 0 of AZD1222 vaccination. These receptors originate from an adult in good health.

Here the CDR3 DNA reads TGTGCCAGCAGTTTACCGGGACAGGCATTCACAGATACGCAGTATTTT. This gives the protein CASSLPGQAFTDTQYF. This chain links TRBV28 with TRBJ2-3, with 8 bases fitting TRBD1. The V gene's germline CDR1 is MDHEN and CDR2 SYDVKM. With 2 bases clipped from V and 2 bases from J, the junction kept 6 bases outside the gene matches. The CDR3 has 16 residues.

This clone came up once. V usage is TRBV5-1 and J usage is TRBJ2-3, with 7 nucleotides matching TRBD1. From germline, CDR1 is SGHRS and CDR2 YFSETQ. The V segment lost 0 bases and the J segment 1 base; nucleotides outside the gene matches: 5. The CDR3 loop spans 16 amino acids. CDR3 DNA sequence: TGCGCCAGCAGCTTGGACGGGACAGCGGGCACAGATACGCAGTATTTT. Its protein product is CASSLDGTAGTDTQYF. Drawing the rest from reference TRBV5-1 and TRBJ2-3, the complete variable domain is KAGVTQTPRYLIKTRGQQVTLSCSPISGHRSVSWYQQTPGQGLQFLFEYFSETQRNKGNFPGRFSGRQFSNSRSEMNVSTLELGDSALYLCASSLDGTAGTDTQYFGPGTRLTVL.

The chain links TRBV6-5 to TRBJ1-5, with D possibly matching TRBD1 (5 bases). The CDR3 loop spans 14 amino acids. V lost 10 bases and J lost 5, with 18 bases in between. Germline values: CDR1 MNHEY, CDR2 SVGAGI. CDR3 coding DNA: TGTGCCACCTCCGTGGCTAGGGGAGATCAGCCCCAGCATTTT. Translated: CATSVARGDQPQHF.

CDR3 in DNA: TGTGCCAGTAGTCGTGGGGGGCGAGGGATGAACACTGAAGCTTTCTTT. It yields the protein CASSRGGRGMNTEAFF. The V call is TRBV19, the J call TRBJ1-1; a possible D gene is TRBD1 (6 bases). Germline V gene sequence: CDR1 LNHDA, CDR2 SQIVND (reference sequence). The CDR3 totals 16 residues. V gave up 5 bases and J gave up 0 bases, with 16 bases separating them.

This clone was observed a single time. In DNA form, the CDR3 reads TGTGCCAGCAGCCTTACTGGTTACCAAGAGACCCAGTACTTC. It encodes CASSLTGYQETQYF. The chain links TRBV3-1 (or the pseudogene TRBV3-2) to TRBJ2-5; no clear D gene. The V end was cut by 4 bases, the J end by 0 bases, with 9 bases between. This CDR3 region has 14 residues. Germline loops: CDR1 LGHDT, CDR2 YNNKEL (reference sequence).

In its sample, this clone was seen a few times. CDR3 nucleotides: TGTGCCAGCAGCTTAACTAGCGGGAGCTTCAGGGAGCAGTACTTC. As protein: CASSLTSGSFREQYF. J is TRBJ2-7 and V is TRBV13; 11 positions agree with TRBD2. The V gene end was trimmed by 2 bases and the J gene end by 7 bases; junction bases not matched to a gene: 7. From germline, CDR1 is PRHDT and CDR2 FYEKMQ (reference sequence). This CDR3 has 15 residues.

The gene calls are TRBV28 and TRBJ1-5; D call uncertain. V was cut by 1 base and J by 2 bases, with 12 bases left in between. The germline gives CDR1 MDHEN, CDR2 SYDVKM. The CDR3 length is 16 residues. The CDR3 is CASSLLTRMGNQPQHF. The CDR3 nucleotides are TGTGCCAGCAGTTTATTAACCCGGATGGGCAATCAGCCCCAGCATTTT.

DNA of the CDR3: TGTGCCAGCAGCCCAAAAACGGGGACACAAAAAGCCAATGAGCAGTTCTTC. Translating it yields CASSPKTGTQKANEQFF. The chain joins TRBV11-2 to TRBJ2-1; D perhaps matches TRBD1 (6 bases). Germline loops: CDR1 SGHAT, CDR2 FQNNGV. This CDR3 is built from 17 residues. V dropped 5 bases and J dropped 6 bases, with 23 bases sitting between them.

The V gene is TRBV28, the J gene TRBJ2-2; the D is unclear. This CDR3 spans 14 amino acids. The V gene's germline CDR1 is MDHEN and CDR2 SYDVKM. The V gene lost 2 bases and the J gene lost 3 bases, with 7 bases spanning the gap. For the CDR3, the DNA is TGTGCCAGCAGTTTAGCCCTAGACACCGGGGAGCTGTTTTTT. Amino acid sequence: CASSLALDTGELFF.

The chain recombines TRBV9 with TRBJ2-7; tentative D call: TRBD2 (5 bases). Germline values: CDR1 SGDLS, CDR2 YYNGEE. V was cut by 1 base and J by 0 bases, with 14 bases left in between. This CDR3 is 16 amino acids long. CDR3 region: CASSVSEGLSSYEQYF. The CDR3 DNA sequence: TGTGCCAGCAGCGTAAGTGAGGGATTGAGCTCCTACGAGCAGTACTTC.

This clone was counted once. J is TRBJ2-5 and V is TRBV30, with D possibly TRBD1 on 6 matching bases. The CDR3 runs 13 residues. Germline assignment: CDR1 GTSNPN and CDR2 SVGIG (reference sequence). Trimming shortened V by 0 bases and J by 2 bases, and 7 bases separated the two germline ends. The CDR3 loop is CAWSVQGQETQYF. As DNA, the CDR3 is TGTGCCTGGAGTGTGCAGGGGCAAGAGACCCAGTACTTC.

CDR3 coding DNA: TGTGCCAGCAGTTATCATGGAAACACCATATATTTT. Residues: CASSYHGNTIYF. The chain couples TRBV6-2 or TRBV6-3 to TRBJ1-3, with unresolved D. The V gene's germline CDR1 is MNHEY and CDR2 SVGEGT. V dropped 3 bases and J dropped 3 bases, with 3 bases sitting between them. The CDR3 extends over 12 amino acids.

V and J are TRBV19 and TRBJ1-4, with a tentative D call TRBD1 (5 bases). V was cut by 6 bases and J by 8 bases, with 16 bases left in between. CDR1 is LNHDA and CDR2 is SQIVND in the germline V gene (reference sequence). The CDR3 is 14 amino acids. CDR3 sequence reads: CASRSGTGREKLFF. CDR3 nucleotides: TGTGCCAGTAGATCCGGGACTGGACGGGAAAAACTGTTTTTT.

The J gene is TRBJ2-5, the V gene TRBV3-1 (or the pseudogene TRBV3-2); TRBD2 aligns across 10 bases. The CDR3 has 15 amino acids. Germline V gene lookup returns CDR1 LGHDT and CDR2 YNNKEL (reference sequence). The J segment lost 9 bases and the V segment lost 0 bases, leaving 7 bases of the junction unmatched. CDR3 region: CASSQDVASGRAQYF. Here the CDR3 DNA reads TGTGCCAGCAGCCAAGACGTCGCTAGCGGGAGAGCCCAGTACTTC.

This CDR3 is CASSLTGTGGSPLHF. The CDR3 bases are TGTGCCAGCAGTCTTACCGGGACAGGAGGTTCACCCCTCCACTTT. V and J are TRBV7-3 and TRBJ1-6, with TRBD1 identical over 8 bases. Germline V CDR1 and CDR2: SGHTA, FQGTGA. V lost 6 bases and J lost 9; bases outside the gene matches: 10. CDR3 length equals 15 residues. Full variable domain (rest looked up from reference TRBV7-3 and TRBJ1-6): GAGVSQTPSNKVTEKGKYVELRCDPISGHTALYWYRQSLGQGPEFLIYFQGTGAADDSGLPNDRFFAVRPEGSVSTLKIQRTERGDSAVYLCASSLTGTGGSPLHFGNGTRLTVT.

This clone was detected only once. CDR3 region: CASTEDRRYGYTF. The CDR3 nucleotides are TGTGCCAGCACCGAGGACCGAAGGTATGGCTACACCTTC. The rearrangement joins TRBV6-5 to TRBJ1-2, with unresolved D. Trimming removed 7 bases from V and 5 bases from J, with 14 bases in between. This CDR3 is built from 13 residues. CDR1 and CDR2 from the germline V gene are MNHEY and SVGAGI.

This rearrangement joins TRBV12-3 or TRBV12-4 to TRBJ1-1; unclear D gene. The CDR3 is 11 residues long. Trimming removed 6 bases from V and 2 bases from J, with 4 bases in between. CDR3 bases: TGTGCCAGCAGGCTTAACACTGAAGCTTTCTTT. This translates into CASRLNTEAFF.

The chain carries TRBV6-5 and TRBJ2-7; 7 nucleotides align to TRBD1. CDR1 MNHEY and CDR2 SVGAGI come from the germline V gene. Trimming at V came to 6 bases and at J to 6 bases, leaving 8 bases not matched to a gene. This CDR3 comprises 13 residues. The CDR3 is CASSVDRAREQYF. The CDR3 DNA sequence: TGTGCCAGCAGCGTTGACAGGGCACGCGAGCAGTACTTC.

DNA for the CDR3: TGTGCCAGCTCCGAACGTCCAGGGATGAACACCGGGGAGCTGTTTTTT. Translated, it gives CASSERPGMNTGELFF. The rearrangement uses TRBV18 and TRBJ2-2; the D gene is possibly TRBD1 (5 bases). The germline gives CDR1 KGHSH, CDR2 LQKENI. The germline V and J ends were trimmed by 6 bases and 1 base, with 15 bases remaining between them. CDR3 length equals 16 residues.

V and J are TRBV5-1 and TRBJ2-1; 10 bases agree with TRBD2. Germline CDR1 SGHRS, CDR2 YFSETQ. With V trimmed by 4 bases and J by 6 bases, 7 bases remained unmatched. The CDR3 is made up of 15 amino acids. The CDR3 DNA follows: TGCGCCAGCAGCCCGGGACTAGCGCTCTCCAATGAGCAGTTCTTC. Protein product: CASSPGLALSNEQFF.

V is TRBV28 and J is TRBJ1-2; 7 nucleotides agree with TRBD1. Germline assignment: CDR1 MDHEN and CDR2 SYDVKM. CDR3 size: 15 residues. The junction had 13 bases not matched to a gene; V was cut back by 4 bases and J by 8 bases. CDR3 sequence: CASSSKGRGPRGYTF. DNA of the CDR3: TGTGCCAGCAGTTCGAAGGGGAGGGGGCCGCGAGGCTACACCTTC.

The genes are TRBV6-6 and TRBJ2-1; a weak D match, TRBD1 (5 bases). Germline loops: CDR1 MNHNY, CDR2 SVGAGI (reference sequence). The CDR3 is 14 amino acids. V was trimmed by 7 bases and J by 5 bases, leaving 15 bases between them. The CDR3: CASKYRNANNEQFF. Written as DNA, the CDR3 is TGTGCCAGCAAATACAGGAACGCTAACAATGAGCAGTTCTTC.

J is TRBJ1-1 and V is TRBV28, with D uncertain. The CDR3 is made up of 12 amino acids. Between the trimmed V and J ends, which lost 6 bases and 5 bases, there was a span of 10 bases. CDR1 is MDHEN and CDR2 is SYDVKM in the germline V gene. CDR3 region: CASRPGRTEAFF. The CDR3, as DNA: TGTGCCAGCAGGCCCGGAAGGACTGAAGCTTTCTTT.

This chain links TRBV6-1 with TRBJ2-1, with 11 bases fitting TRBD2. The CDR3 has 15 residues. V lost 5 bases to trimming and J lost 5 bases; unmatched junction nucleotides: 5. Germline CDR1 and CDR2: MNHNS and SASEGT. The CDR3, as DNA: TGTGCCAGCAGTTTGGGACTAGCGGCAAACAATGAGCAGTTCTTC. Translating it yields CASSLGLAANNEQFF.

The chain has TRBV7-9 and TRBJ1-2; D uncertain. V was clipped by 4 bases and J by 3 bases, with 12 bases between them. The CDR3 contains 14 residues. Germline CDR1 and CDR2: SEHNR and FQNEAQ (reference sequence). CDR3 sequence (DNA): TGTGCCAGCAGCTCCCGGGAACCCTACTATGGCTACACCTTC. Translation: CASSSREPYYGYTF. Filled out from reference TRBV7-9 and TRBJ1-2, the complete variable domain reads DTGVSQNPRHKITKRGQNVTFRCDPISEHNRLYWYRQTLGQGPEFLTYFQNEAQLEKSRLLSDRFSAERPKGSFSTLEIQRTEQGDSAMYLCASSSREPYYGYTFGSGTRLTVV.

V is TRBV7-2 and J is TRBJ1-3; D uncertain. The CDR3 runs 15 residues. Deletions cut 3 bases from V and 0 bases from J, with 9 bases between. The germline V gene has CDR1 SGHTA and CDR2 FQGNSA. CDR3 bases: TGTGCCAGCAGCTTCCGGTCCTCCTCTGGAAACACCATATATTTT. It codes for CASSFRSSSGNTIYF.